What follows describes a single TCR beta chain. Its antigen is undetermined. Trimming cost V 2 bases and J 2 bases, with 10 bases left between them. Germline-derived CDR1 and CDR2 are MNHNY and SVGAGI (reference sequence). CDR3 length equals 15 residues. The method was immunoSEQ multiplex PCR; TCRdb's version includes in-frame clones alone and lacks a portion of them. In the table there are approximately 60,000 clones, approximately 80% of which are singletons. This sample is part of a study of T cell responses to AZD1222 COVID-19 vaccine. In the study overall: Pooling of second doses given at about 4 or about 12 weeks was done. The study's findings and limits: Repertoire sampling happened only post peak T cell response. Spike-specific TCRs gained breadth and depth after people received two AZD1222 doses.

The sequence came from an adult in good health. The sequencing here drew on peripheral blood, taken on day 0 of AZD1222 vaccination. This sequence joins TRBV6-6 and TRBJ1-5, with D perhaps matching TRBD1 (6 bases). The CDR3 region is CASSYQAGGNQPQHF. CDR3 in DNA: TGTGCCAGCAGTTACCAGGCAGGGGGCAATCAGCCCCAGCATTTT.